This TCR beta chain is drawn from a study of radiation and T cells in renal cell carcinoma. This table comes from immunoSEQ multiplex PCR, and its TCRdb copy is limited to in-frame clones, with some not included. Among around 95,000 clones, more than 65% were seen once, and the ten largest hold 6.5% to 8%. Time point in this sample: blood 4 weeks post-SBRT, at nephrectomy. The treatment denotes: 15 Gy SBRT to primary tumor, nephrectomy 4 weeks later. Trimming removed 0 bases from V and 4 bases from J, with 7 bases in between. From germline, CDR1 is SNHLY and CDR2 FYNNEI. The CDR3 spans 15 residues. The chain uses TRBV2 and TRBJ2-6; no clear D. The sequence came from a man aged 60-69 years with renal cell carcinoma. The material was blood, obtained from a patient whose treatment included radiotherapy and nephrectomy. CDR3 protein: CASSEAESGANVLTF. The CDR3 nucleotides read TGTGCCAGCAGTGAAGCGGAGTCCGGGGCCAACGTCCTGACTTTC.